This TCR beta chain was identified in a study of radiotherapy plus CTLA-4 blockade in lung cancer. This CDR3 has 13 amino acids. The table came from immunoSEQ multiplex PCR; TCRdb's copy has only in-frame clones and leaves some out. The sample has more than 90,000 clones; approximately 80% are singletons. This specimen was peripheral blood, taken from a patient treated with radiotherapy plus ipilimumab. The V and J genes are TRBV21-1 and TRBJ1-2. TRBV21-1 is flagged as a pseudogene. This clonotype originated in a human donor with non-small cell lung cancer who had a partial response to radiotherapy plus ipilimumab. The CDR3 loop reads CASSKDRFYGYTF. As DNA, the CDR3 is TGTGCCAGCAGCAAAGACCGGTTCTATGGCTACACCTTC.